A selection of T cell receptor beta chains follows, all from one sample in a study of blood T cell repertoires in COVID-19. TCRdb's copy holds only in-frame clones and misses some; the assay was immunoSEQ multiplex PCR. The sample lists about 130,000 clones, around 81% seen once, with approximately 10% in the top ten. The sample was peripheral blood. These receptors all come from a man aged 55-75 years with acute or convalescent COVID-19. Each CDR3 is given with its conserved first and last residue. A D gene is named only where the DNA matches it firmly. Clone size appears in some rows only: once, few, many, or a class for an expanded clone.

CDR3 protein: CASSLDLSGAAKNIQYF
CDR3 DNA: TGTGCCAGCAGCTTAGATCTGTCGGGAGCCGCCAAAAACATTCAGTACTTC
D gene: NA
V gene: TRBV11-2
J gene: TRBJ2-4
clone size: NA

CDR3 protein: CASSLGTGAGANVLTF
CDR3 DNA: TGTGCCAGTAGTTTGGGGACAGGGGCAGGGGCCAACGTCCTGACTTTC
D gene: TRBD1
V gene: TRBV19
J gene: TRBJ2-6
clone size: many

CDR3 protein: CASTNSPLAGAPVPHEQYF
CDR3 DNA: TGTGCCAGCACCAATTCCCCTCTAGCGGGAGCTCCAGTCCCCCACGAGCAGTACTTC
D gene: NA
V gene: TRBV21-1
J gene: TRBJ2-7
clone size: NA

CDR3 protein: CASGHWSSYNEQFF
CDR3 DNA: TGTGCCAGCGGCCACTGGAGCTCCTACAATGAGCAGTTCTTC
D gene: NA
V gene: TRBV7-9
J gene: TRBJ2-1
clone size: NA

CDR3 protein: CAWRPNGGSPLHF
CDR3 DNA: TGTGCCTGGAGACCCAACGGGGGGTCACCCCTCCACTTT
D gene: NA
V gene: TRBV30
J gene: TRBJ1-6
clone size: once

CDR3 protein: CASSARPGQGLNEQFF
CDR3 DNA: TGCGCCAGCAGCGCAAGACCGGGACAGGGGCTTAATGAGCAGTTCTTC
D gene: TRBD1
V gene: TRBV5-1
J gene: TRBJ2-1
clone size: NA

CDR3 protein: CATSDGRPATEAFF
CDR3 DNA: TGTGCCACCAGTGACGGCAGGCCGGCCACTGAAGCTTTCTTT
D gene: NA
V gene: TRBV24-1
J gene: TRBJ1-1
clone size: NA

CDR3 protein: CASSQATSGISYEQYF
CDR3 DNA: TGCGCCAGCAGCCAAGCAACTAGCGGGATCTCCTACGAGCAGTACTTC
D gene: TRBD2
V gene: TRBV4-1
J gene: TRBJ2-7
clone size: NA

CDR3 protein: CASSAGQGPSLHGGYGYTF
CDR3 DNA: TGTGCCAGCAGTGCCGGACAGGGGCCTTCCCTGCACGGCGGCTATGGCTACACCTTC
D gene: TRBD1
V gene: TRBV28
J gene: TRBJ1-2
clone size: NA

CDR3 protein: CASTYPGLDTQYF
CDR3 DNA: TGTGCCAGCACCTACCCCGGGTTGGATACGCAGTATTTT
D gene: NA
V gene: TRBV6-5
J gene: TRBJ2-3
clone size: NA

CDR3 protein: CASSQDFSETQYF
CDR3 DNA: TGTGCCAGCAGCCAGGACTTTTCCGAAACCCAGTACTTC
D gene: NA
V gene: TRBV14
J gene: TRBJ2-5
clone size: NA

CDR3 protein: CASSLGAQEAFF
CDR3 DNA: TGTGCCAGCTCACTGGGGGCACAAGAAGCTTTCTTT
D gene: NA
V gene: TRBV18
J gene: TRBJ1-1
clone size: once

CDR3 protein: CASSLGDRGYEQYF
CDR3 DNA: TGTGCCAGCAGCTTAGGGGACAGGGGCTACGAGCAGTACTTC
D gene: TRBD1
V gene: TRBV7-9
J gene: TRBJ2-7
clone size: few